The next 3 T cell receptor beta chains were all read from a single sample in a study of shared clonotypes between healthy human individuals. Assay used: immunoSEQ multiplex PCR; TCRdb lists only in-frame clones, some missing. This table has some 630,000 clones, roughly 78% appearing once. The sequenced sample was memory CD4+ T cells sorted from blood. Subset noted: CD45RA-negative fraction. The receptors were gathered from a woman aged 30 to 39 in good health.

The J gene is TRBJ2-2, the V gene TRBV5-1; 9 bases map to TRBD1. The CDR3 is made up of 14 amino acids. V lost 2 bases, J lost 6 bases, and 2 bases stayed unmatched. Germline CDR1 and CDR2: SGHRS and YFSETQ. As DNA, the CDR3 is TGCGCCAGCAGCTTAGGACAGGGGTCCGGGGAGCTGTTTTTT. Protein sequence: CASSLGQGSGELFF.

The chain is built from TRBV7-9 and TRBJ1-4; 8 bases are shared with TRBD1. V shed 5 bases and J 8 bases; nucleotides not matched to a gene: 7. Germline V gives CDR1 SEHNR, CDR2 FQNEAQ (reference sequence). The CDR3 runs to 14 residues. The CDR3 DNA follows: TGTGCCAGCAGCCCAGGGGGCGCGGACGAAAAACTGTTTTTT. Residues: CASSPGGADEKLFF.

The rearrangement joins TRBV7-9 to TRBJ2-2, with TRBD1 matching over 10 bases. This CDR3 contains 17 residues. V gave up 5 bases and J gave up 0 bases; unmatched junction bases: 6. Per the germline V gene, CDR1 is SEHNR and CDR2 is FQNEAQ (reference sequence). The CDR3 spells CASSIPTGGPNTGELFF. CDR3 nucleotides: TGTGCCAGCAGCATCCCGACAGGGGGCCCGAACACCGGGGAGCTGTTTTTT.